This T cell receptor beta chain is drawn from a study of neurological immune-mediated disorders. MiXCR, run by TCRdb on the 5' RACE reads, gives a single entry per CDR3 protein. Here the sample spans about 71,000 distinct CDR3 sequences, roughly 4.3% being singletons. Trimming removed 5 bases from V and 2 bases from J, with 15 bases in between. The germline V gene has CDR1 SEHNR and CDR2 FQNEAQ (reference sequence). The CDR3 length is 15 residues. This clonotype was detected many times. The sequence was collected from a young man with multiple sclerosis. The sequenced sample consisted of PBMCs. V is TRBV7-9 and J is TRBJ1-2; TRBD1 might be the D (5 bases). The DNA of the CDR3 is TGTGCCAGCAGCAAAGGGCGGGACGCAAACTATGGCTACACCTTC. As protein: CASSKGRDANYGYTF.